These T cell receptor beta chains were read from a single sample in a study of blood T cell repertoires in COVID-19. Generated by immunoSEQ multiplex PCR, the TCRdb table keeps only in-frame clones and is missing some. Here the sample spans roughly 230,000 clones, 88% being singletons. The specimen sequenced was peripheral blood. These receptors all come from a man aged 70 or older with acute or convalescent COVID-19. Each CDR3 is given with its conserved first and last residue. The D gene is left open where the match is weak. A clone size is listed for some rows: how often the clone was seen (once, few, many), or a class if it is expanded.

j_gene	d_gene	abundance	v_gene	CDR3nt	CDR3aa
TRBJ1-6	-	-	TRBV5-6	TGTGCCAGCAGCGCTTCGACAGTTTATAATTCACCCCTCCACTTT	CASSASTVYNSPLHF
TRBJ2-3	TRBD2	-	TRBV4-1	TGCGCCAGCAGCCAAGATCCGGCTAGCGGGGGGGCAGATACGCAGTATTTT	CASSQDPASGGADTQYF
TRBJ2-1	-	-	TRBV7-2	TGTGCCAGCAGCTTGGGAGCCCGATCGGTACTAGGCTACAATGAGCAGTTCTTC	CASSLGARSVLGYNEQFF
TRBJ2-1	-	-	TRBV24-1	TGTGCCACCAGTGATTTGGGGGGGTCCAATGAGCAGTTCTTC	CATSDLGGSNEQFF
TRBJ1-5	TRBD1	-	TRBV29-1	TGCAGCGTCCTACAGGGGGCAAGCAATCAGCCCCAGCATTTT	CSVLQGASNQPQHF
TRBJ1-6	TRBD1	-	TRBV9	TGTGCCAGCAGCCCAGAGGGGGCCCTCTATAATTCACCCCTCCACTTT	CASSPEGALYNSPLHF
TRBJ2-7	TRBD1	-	TRBV27	TGTGCCAGCAGCCCCTGGGACAGGGGGTTCGAGCAGTACTTC	CASSPWDRGFEQYF
TRBJ2-7	TRBD1	-	TRBV29-1	TGCAGCGTTGAAGGGGGAGGACAGGGAATGGGGGAGCAGTACTTC	CSVEGGGQGMGEQYF
TRBJ2-1	-	once	TRBV4-1	TGCGCCAGCAAAGGGGGGGATACCTACAATGAGCAGTTCTTC	CASKGGDTYNEQFF
TRBJ1-2	TRBD1	once	TRBV19	TGTGCCAGCCAACCCCCCGGGACAGGGGGGGGCGGCTATGGCTACACCTTC	CASQPPGTGGGGYGYTF
TRBJ1-5	TRBD1	-	TRBV7-9	TGTGCCAGCAGCTCCGACAGGGGTAATCAGCCCCAGCATTTT	CASSSDRGNQPQHF
TRBJ2-3	-	once	TRBV5-1	TGCGCCAGCAGCTTTCGGGGGGCGGGCACAGATACGCAGTATTTT	CASSFRGAGTDTQYF
TRBJ2-6	-	-	TRBV5-1	TGCGCCAGCAGCCCGGACATCTTCTCTGGGGCCAACGTCCTGACTTTC	CASSPDIFSGANVLTF
TRBJ2-3	-	-	TRBV11-3	TGTGCCAGCAGCTTAGACGGAGGGTTAGATACGCAGTATTTT	CASSLDGGLDTQYF
TRBJ2-7	TRBD2	-	TRBV3-1/TRBV3-2	TGTGCCAGCAGCCAAGGTTATTCGGGGGGGGAGCAGTACTTC	CASSQGYSGGEQYF
TRBJ2-7	-	-	TRBV20-1	TGCAGTGCCGTTAGGGGCATCGAGCAGTACTTC	CSAVRGIEQYF
TRBJ2-2	-	-	TRBV28	TGTGCCAGCAGTCCGGGTTACGGGGAGCTGTTTTTT	CASSPGYGELFF
TRBJ1-5	TRBD1	-	TRBV2	TGTGCCAGCAGTGGGGACAGCTATAGCAATCAGCCCCAGCATTTT	CASSGDSYSNQPQHF
TRBJ1-1	-	-	TRBV24-1	TGTGCCACCAGTGACCTTGACAGTCGGGCTTTCTTT	CATSDLDSRAFF
TRBJ2-2	TRBD2	-	TRBV4-1	TGCGCCAGCAGCCAAGATCGGGGCGGGAGGGTTACCGGGGAGCTGTTTTTT	CASSQDRGGRVTGELFF
TRBJ1-3	-	-	TRBV5-1	TGCGCCAGCAGATTTAGGGACGGACAGAGCTCTGGAAACACCATATATTTT	CASRFRDGQSSGNTIYF
TRBJ2-1	-	few	TRBV28	TGTGCCAGCAGTCCCCAGGGCAATGAGCAGTTCTTC	CASSPQGNEQFF
TRBJ1-5	TRBD1	-	TRBV5-1	TGCGCCAGCAGCTCAGGGACAGATAGCAATCAGCCCCAGCATTTT	CASSSGTDSNQPQHF
TRBJ1-2	TRBD1	-	TRBV5-6	TGTGCCAGCAGCCCCCGGACAGGATACTATGGCTACACCTTC	CASSPRTGYYGYTF
TRBJ1-2	TRBD1	few	TRBV10-3	TGTGCCATCAGTGACCCGGGACAGGGAAGCCATGGCTACACCTTC	CAISDPGQGSHGYTF
TRBJ1-6	-	-	TRBV6-1	TGTGCCAGCAGTGGACCGGGAGGACTAATTAATTCACCCCTCCACTTT	CASSGPGGLINSPLHF
TRBJ1-3	-	-	TRBV3-1/TRBV3-2	TGTGCCAGCAGCCAAGAACTGCGATTGGGAGACACCATATATTTT	CASSQELRLGDTIYF
TRBJ2-6	-	-	TRBV6-1	TGTGCCAGCAGTGAAGCACCAACCCCTATAGCTGGGGCCAACGTCCTGACTTTC	CASSEAPTPIAGANVLTF
TRBJ2-1	TRBD1	once	TRBV19	TGTGCCAGTAGTACAGGGGGCTCCTACAATGAGCAGTTCTTC	CASSTGGSYNEQFF
TRBJ1-4	TRBD1	-	TRBV6-6	TGTGCCAGCAGTTACGGGACAGGGGGGGAAAAACTGTTTTTT	CASSYGTGGEKLFF
TRBJ2-7	TRBD1	-	TRBV29-1	TGCAGCGTTGGACAGGGGGGAAACCTATACGAGCAGTACTTC	CSVGQGGNLYEQYF
TRBJ1-5	-	-	TRBV4-1	TGCGCCAGCAGCCTGGGGGGTTTAGAGCCCCAGCATTTT	CASSLGGLEPQHF
TRBJ1-5	TRBD1	-	TRBV7-6	TGTGCCAGCAGCTTAGAGGGACAGGGCCCCGGTCAGCCCCAGCATTTT	CASSLEGQGPGQPQHF
TRBJ2-3	TRBD1	-	TRBV27	TGTGCCAGCAGTTCGGGACAGGGAGGGGCAGATACGCAGTATTTT	CASSSGQGGADTQYF
TRBJ2-2	-	-	TRBV19	TGTGCCAGTAATCGTCCAGGGTACGGCACCGGGGAGCTGTTTTTT	CASNRPGYGTGELFF
TRBJ1-6	TRBD1	once	TRBV28	TGTGCCAGCACCTCGGGACAGGGGAGGAATAATTCACCCCTCCACTTT	CASTSGQGRNNSPLHF
TRBJ2-7	-	-	TRBV6-2/TRBV6-3	TGTGCCAGCAGTACACCTTTCTACGAGCAGTACTTC	CASSTPFYEQYF
TRBJ2-3	-	-	TRBV27	TGTGCCAGCAGTTTAGGGCGGGCTGGTGCAGATACGCAGTATTTT	CASSLGRAGADTQYF
TRBJ2-7	TRBD2	-	TRBV7-9	TGTGCCAGCAGCTTAGGCCTAGCGGGGACACCCTACGAGCAGTACTTC	CASSLGLAGTPYEQYF
TRBJ2-5	-	-	TRBV24-1	TGTGCCACCAGTGGGGACTTGGGGACCCAGTACTTC	CATSGDLGTQYF
TRBJ1-4	-	once	TRBV19	TGTGCCAGTAGTATCGCCAGGGGCAAAGCTAATGAAAAACTGTTTTTT	CASSIARGKANEKLFF
TRBJ2-2	-	-	TRBV9	TGTGCCAGCAGCGTATTGGAGGTCGGGGAGCTGTTTTTT	CASSVLEVGELFF
TRBJ1-4	-	few	TRBV28	TGTGCCAGCAGTTTAACAGACCCGCCCGCCGTGCGACTGTTTTTT	CASSLTDPPAVRLFF
TRBJ1-3	-	-	TRBV21-1	TGTGCCAGCAGCAACCCGTCCCCGAGGGTCGGAAACACCATATATTTT	CASSNPSPRVGNTIYF
TRBJ1-6	TRBD1	-	TRBV19	TGTGCCAGTAGTATAGGAGGACAGGGGAATTCACCCCTCCACTTT	CASSIGGQGNSPLHF
TRBJ2-2	TRBD2	-	TRBV9	TGTGCCAGCAGAAGAGCGGGAGGTACCGGGGAGCTGTTTTTT	CASRRAGGTGELFF
TRBJ2-1	TRBD2	-	TRBV27	TGTGCCAGCACCTCATACACTAGCGGATCCTACAATGAGCAGTTCTTC	CASTSYTSGSYNEQFF
TRBJ2-1	-	-	TRBV4-1	TGCGCCAGCAGCCAAGATGAGTTGCGCAGGACTAACAATGAGCAGTTCTTC	CASSQDELRRTNNEQFF
TRBJ1-4	TRBD1	-	TRBV5-1	TGCGCCAGCAGCCGGGGGACAGCCGCAACTAATGAAAAACTGTTTTTT	CASSRGTAATNEKLFF
TRBJ1-1	-	-	TRBV5-1	TGCGCCAGCAGCTTGTCGGGGACAATAAACACTGAAGCTTTCTTT	CASSLSGTINTEAFF